A selection of T cell receptor beta chains follows, all from one sample in a study of blood T cell repertoires in COVID-19. TCRdb's table, derived via immunoSEQ multiplex PCR, lists solely in-frame clones and lacks some. The table includes some 190,000 clones, over 75% detected once. Sequenced material: peripheral blood. These receptors originate from a man aged 60 to 75 with acute or convalescent COVID-19. Both conserved end residues are part of each CDR3. The D gene is left open where the match is weak. Clone size is shown for a subset of rows, as once, few, many or a class of expanded clone.

abundance: -; j_gene: TRBJ1-4; v_gene: TRBV28; d_gene: -; CDR3aa: CASSWQGGGTNEKLFF; CDR3nt: TGTGCCAGCAGTTGGCAGGGAGGGGGTACTAATGAAAAACTGTTTTTT
abundance: -; j_gene: TRBJ1-5; v_gene: TRBV5-1; d_gene: -; CDR3aa: CASSPYSTEDQPQHF; CDR3nt: TGCGCCAGCAGCCCCTACTCGACAGAAGATCAGCCCCAGCATTTT
abundance: once; j_gene: TRBJ1-1; v_gene: TRBV6-6; d_gene: -; CDR3aa: CASSYGGQTPAFF; CDR3nt: TGTGCCAGCAGTTACGGGGGACAAACCCCAGCTTTCTTT
abundance: -; j_gene: TRBJ1-2; v_gene: TRBV6-2/TRBV6-3; d_gene: -; CDR3aa: CASSYLLAEVFGGYTF; CDR3nt: TGTGCCAGCAGTTACCTCCTCGCTGAGGTATTCGGTGGCTACACCTTC
abundance: -; j_gene: TRBJ2-7; v_gene: TRBV20-1; d_gene: TRBD2; CDR3aa: CSATSGTRDYF; CDR3nt: TGCAGTGCCACCTCCGGGACTAGGGATTACTTC
abundance: -; j_gene: TRBJ2-1; v_gene: TRBV19; d_gene: TRBD2; CDR3aa: CASSTPETSHREQFF; CDR3nt: TGTGCCAGTAGTACCCCAGAGACTAGCCATCGCGAGCAGTTCTTC
abundance: few; j_gene: TRBJ1-4; v_gene: TRBV5-1; d_gene: TRBD1; CDR3aa: CASSLTGDGTNEKLFF; CDR3nt: TGCGCCAGCAGCTTGACAGGGGACGGGACTAATGAAAAACTGTTTTTT
abundance: -; j_gene: TRBJ1-4; v_gene: TRBV4-2; d_gene: -; CDR3aa: CASSQGNRNEKLFF; CDR3nt: TGTGCCAGCAGCCAAGGGAACAGAAATGAAAAACTGTTTTTT
abundance: -; j_gene: TRBJ2-4; v_gene: TRBV5-6; d_gene: TRBD1; CDR3aa: CASSYRGGGPQNIQYF; CDR3nt: TGTGCCAGCAGCTACCGAGGGGGCGGGCCCCAAAACATTCAGTACTTC
abundance: -; j_gene: TRBJ2-3; v_gene: TRBV7-9; d_gene: TRBD1; CDR3aa: CASSSKDRDTDTQYF; CDR3nt: TGTGCCAGCAGCAGCAAGGACAGGGACACAGATACGCAGTATTTT
abundance: -; j_gene: TRBJ2-1; v_gene: TRBV3-1/TRBV3-2; d_gene: -; CDR3aa: CASRLGHNEQFF; CDR3nt: TGTGCCAGCAGACTAGGGCACAATGAGCAGTTCTTC
abundance: -; j_gene: TRBJ2-1; v_gene: TRBV19; d_gene: -; CDR3aa: CASSSRGLSYNEQFF; CDR3nt: TGTGCCAGTAGTAGTCGGGGACTCTCCTACAATGAGCAGTTCTTC
abundance: -; j_gene: TRBJ1-4; v_gene: TRBV6-5; d_gene: -; CDR3aa: CAGTRGGAGEKLFF; CDR3nt: TGTGCCGGGACTAGGGGGGGCGCCGGGGAAAAACTGTTTTTT
abundance: -; j_gene: TRBJ2-7; v_gene: TRBV9; d_gene: -; CDR3aa: CASSVTESYEQYF; CDR3nt: TGTGCCAGCAGCGTAACTGAAAGCTACGAGCAGTACTTC
abundance: -; j_gene: TRBJ2-1; v_gene: TRBV3-1/TRBV3-2; d_gene: -; CDR3aa: CASRNNNEQFF; CDR3nt: TGTGCCAGCAGAAACAACAATGAGCAGTTCTTC
abundance: -; j_gene: TRBJ1-2; v_gene: TRBV10-3; d_gene: -; CDR3aa: CAISESAEYYGYTF; CDR3nt: TGTGCCATCAGTGAGTCGGCGGAATACTATGGCTACACCTTC
abundance: -; j_gene: TRBJ1-1; v_gene: TRBV28; d_gene: TRBD1; CDR3aa: CASSLTGDTEAFF; CDR3nt: TGTGCCAGCAGTTTGACAGGGGACACTGAAGCTTTCTTT
abundance: -; j_gene: TRBJ2-7; v_gene: TRBV7-9; d_gene: -; CDR3aa: CASSPRLSDEQYF; CDR3nt: TGTGCCAGCAGCCCCCGACTTTCGGACGAGCAGTACTTC
abundance: -; j_gene: TRBJ2-2; v_gene: TRBV27; d_gene: -; CDR3aa: CASSGWESGTGELFF; CDR3nt: TGTGCCAGCAGTGGGTGGGAGTCGGGCACCGGGGAGCTGTTTTTT
abundance: -; j_gene: TRBJ1-1; v_gene: TRBV6-5; d_gene: TRBD1; CDR3aa: CASSKDRGDTEAFF; CDR3nt: TGTGCCAGCAGCAAAGACAGGGGTGACACTGAAGCTTTCTTT
abundance: few; j_gene: TRBJ1-3; v_gene: TRBV5-1; d_gene: -; CDR3aa: CASSEGGISGNTIYF; CDR3nt: TGCGCCAGCAGCGAAGGCGGGATCTCTGGAAACACCATATATTTT
abundance: -; j_gene: TRBJ2-3; v_gene: TRBV7-2; d_gene: TRBD1; CDR3aa: CASSKQGAFDTQYF; CDR3nt: TGTGCCAGCAGCAAACAGGGGGCGTTCGATACGCAGTATTTT
abundance: -; j_gene: TRBJ2-7; v_gene: TRBV27; d_gene: -; CDR3aa: CASSFLSGEGTYEQYF; CDR3nt: TGTGCCAGCAGTTTTTTATCGGGGGAAGGAACCTACGAGCAGTACTTC
abundance: -; j_gene: TRBJ2-7; v_gene: TRBV19; d_gene: -; CDR3aa: CASSTKYEQYF; CDR3nt: TGTGCCAGTAGTACCAAATACGAGCAGTACTTC
abundance: -; j_gene: TRBJ1-4; v_gene: TRBV28; d_gene: TRBD1; CDR3aa: CASSSTGGHEKLFF; CDR3nt: TGTGCCAGCAGTTCGACAGGGGGCCATGAAAAACTGTTTTTT
abundance: -; j_gene: TRBJ2-1; v_gene: TRBV4-2; d_gene: -; CDR3aa: CASSHGRDTNEQFF; CDR3nt: TGTGCCAGCAGCCATGGCCGGGACACGAATGAGCAGTTCTTC
abundance: -; j_gene: TRBJ1-5; v_gene: TRBV4-1; d_gene: TRBD1; CDR3aa: CASSPGQVGQPQHF; CDR3nt: TGCGCCAGCAGCCCAGGACAGGTGGGTCAGCCCCAGCATTTT
abundance: -; j_gene: TRBJ1-1; v_gene: TRBV6-2/TRBV6-3; d_gene: TRBD1; CDR3aa: CASSSGGLNTEAFF; CDR3nt: TGTGCCAGCAGTTCAGGGGGGCTGAACACTGAAGCTTTCTTT
abundance: -; j_gene: TRBJ1-5; v_gene: TRBV6-2/TRBV6-3; d_gene: -; CDR3aa: CASSFSQGTNQPQHF; CDR3nt: TGTGCCAGCAGTTTTTCGCAGGGGACAAATCAGCCCCAGCATTTT